A single sample is the source of the 20 T cell receptor beta chains below, sequenced in a study of blood T cell repertoires in COVID-19. Sequencing used immunoSEQ multiplex PCR; TCRdb keeps in-frame clones, though not all of them. In the table there are about 61,000 clones, roughly nine tenths of which are singletons. Source material: peripheral blood. The receptors originated from a man of 80 years or more in a cohort sampled during active COVID-19.

The rearrangement uses TRBV6-2 or TRBV6-3 and TRBJ1-5, with D possibly being TRBD1 (5 bases). The V end lost 2 bases, the J end lost 0 bases, and 14 bases lay between the germline ends. Germline CDR1 and CDR2: MNHEY and SVGEGT. The CDR3 totals 17 residues. The CDR3 region is CASSYSSGHYSNQPQHF. The CDR3 nucleotides are TGTGCCAGCAGTTACAGTTCAGGGCATTATAGCAATCAGCCCCAGCATTTT.

This clone appeared once. V is TRBV7-2 and J is TRBJ2-3, with a weak D call TRBD2 (6 bases). Between the trimmed V and J ends, which lost 0 bases and 5 bases, there was a span of 18 bases. This CDR3 comprises 17 residues. Per the germline V gene, CDR1 is SGHTA and CDR2 is FQGNSA. The CDR3 region is CASSLAALGGAGDTQYF. The CDR3 DNA is TGTGCCAGCAGCTTAGCAGCCCTGGGCGGGGCGGGAGATACGCAGTATTTT.

V gene TRBV5-1 combines with J gene TRBJ1-2; D unclear. The germline V gene has CDR1 SGHRS and CDR2 YFSETQ. The CDR3 has 15 amino acids. V lost 0 bases to trimming and J lost 3 bases, with 12 bases between them. Here the CDR3 DNA reads TGCGCCAGCAGCTTGGAACCCGGGAGGGACTATGGCTACACCTTC. This translates into CASSLEPGRDYGYTF.

This sequence joins TRBV29-1 and TRBJ2-7, with 9 bases fitting TRBD1. This CDR3 is built from 13 residues. Germline V gene sequence: CDR1 SQVTM, CDR2 ANQGSEA. V lost 5 bases to trimming and J lost 3 bases; unmatched junction nucleotides: 5. CDR3 loop: CSVSTGGIYEQYF. CDR3 DNA: TGCAGCGTTTCGACAGGGGGAATCTACGAGCAGTACTTC.

The V and J genes are TRBV6-1 and TRBJ1-1; D may be TRBD1 (5 bases). V was trimmed by 0 bases and J by 9 bases, leaving 11 bases between them. The length of the CDR3 is 13 residues. Germline lookup yields CDR1 MNHNS and CDR2 SASEGT. The CDR3 DNA follows: TGTGCCAGCAGTGAAGCGGGGGGACTGAAAGCTTTCTTT. Translating gives CASSEAGGLKAFF.

The chain couples TRBV19 to TRBJ1-2; no clear D gene. CDR3 length equals 14 residues. V lost 6 bases, J lost 8 bases, and 19 bases lay in between. Germline CDR1 reads LNHDA; CDR2 reads SQIVND (reference sequence). CDR3 DNA: TGTGCCAGTAGCGAAGTTGGGGAAGGCGGGGGCTACACCTTC. Its protein is CASSEVGEGGGYTF.

This clone was seen once. The J gene is TRBJ2-3, the V gene TRBV3-1 (or the pseudogene TRBV3-2); TRBD2 matches 7 bases. The CDR3 consists of 15 residues. V dropped 5 bases and J dropped 3; count of bases not matched to a gene: 8. Per the germline V gene, CDR1 is LGHDT and CDR2 is YNNKEL (reference sequence). CDR3 sequence: CASSARGTITDTQYF. CDR3 bases: TGTGCCAGCAGCGCACGGGGGACTATAACAGATACGCAGTATTTT.

V and J are TRBV29-1 and TRBJ2-3; 7 bases align to TRBD1. Trimming at V came to 6 bases and at J to 2 bases, leaving 2 bases not matched to a gene. The germline V gene has CDR1 SQVTM and CDR2 ANQGSEA. This CDR3 is built from 12 residues. The CDR3 coding sequence is TGCAGCGTCGGACAGGCCACAGATACGCAGTATTTT. Translated: CSVGQATDTQYF.

The gene calls are TRBV10-2 and TRBJ2-3; 8 bases align to TRBD1. V lost 7 bases to trimming and J lost 2 bases; unmatched junction nucleotides: 5. The CDR3 sequence is 14 residues long. Germline V gene data show CDR1 as WSHSY and CDR2 as SAAADI. The CDR3, as DNA: TGCGCCAGCAACCAGGGGGCCACCACAGATACGCAGTATTTT. Translation: CASNQGATTDTQYF.

The chain uses TRBV9 and TRBJ1-3, with D perhaps matching TRBD1 (6 bases). Germline CDR1 SGDLS, CDR2 YYNGEE. The CDR3 totals 16 residues. V was trimmed by 4 bases and J by 4 bases, leaving 18 bases between them. CDR3 in DNA: TGTGCCAGCAGCCGGGGAGGGGGGTCCCTCGGAAACACCATATATTTT. Translating gives CASSRGGGSLGNTIYF.

The chain employs TRBV5-1 and TRBJ1-6; 8 nucleotides line up with TRBD1. This CDR3 contains 15 residues. Germline trimming cut 6 bases from V and 6 bases from J; bases unmatched to any gene: 8. Germline V gene data show CDR1 as SGHRS and CDR2 as YFSETQ. CDR3 nucleotide sequence: TGCGCCAGCAAGGTCGGGACAGGTATTAATTCACCCCTCCACTTT. It specifies CASKVGTGINSPLHF.

The V and J genes are TRBV30 and TRBJ2-3; 10 bases line up with TRBD2. This CDR3 is built from 15 residues. The germline V gene has CDR1 GTSNPN and CDR2 SVGIG (reference sequence). J lost 5 bases, V lost 3 bases, and 8 bases had no gene match. CDR3 sequence: CAWSPASGGLDTQYF. In DNA, the CDR3 is TGTGCCTGGAGCCCGGCTAGCGGGGGATTAGATACGCAGTATTTT.

V usage is TRBV12-3 or TRBV12-4 and J usage is TRBJ2-3; D might be TRBD2 (6 bases). This CDR3 spans 13 amino acids. Between the trimmed V and J ends, which lost 7 bases and 1 base, there was a span of 9 bases. CDR3 sequence reads: CASNPSGTDTQYF. The CDR3 DNA reads as TGTGCCAGCAACCCTAGCGGCACAGATACGCAGTATTTT.

CDR3 amino acids: CASSTSALAGGPGYF. Written as DNA, the CDR3 is TGTGCCAGTAGTACCTCAGCGCTAGCGGGAGGTCCAGGGTACTTC. The chain couples TRBV19 to TRBJ2-7; 11 positions agree with TRBD2. CDR1 and CDR2 from the germline V gene are LNHDA and SQIVND (reference sequence). This CDR3 has 15 residues. Losses at the gene ends were 4 bases for V and 12 bases for J; bases not matched to a gene: 14.

The rearrangement links TRBV5-4 to TRBJ2-2, with TRBD1 matching 8 bases. Germline V lookup: CDR1 SGHNT, CDR2 YYREEE (reference sequence). The CDR3 consists of 15 residues. V trimming: 4 bases; J trimming: 1 base; junction bases outside the gene matches: 3. For the CDR3, the DNA is TGTGCCAGCAGCACAGGGGGAGAGAACACCGGGGAGCTGTTTTTT. It is translated as CASSTGGENTGELFF.

The CDR3 region has the DNA TGCGCCAGCAGCCAGACTGGTAGCGGGTTCCAAGAGACCCAGTACTTC. Its protein is CASSQTGSGFQETQYF. The chain has TRBV4-1 and TRBJ2-5, with 7 bases that match TRBD2. CDR3 length: 16 residues. CDR1 is MGHRA and CDR2 is YSYEKL in the germline V gene. The V segment lost 3 bases and the J segment 1 base; nucleotides outside the gene matches: 8.

The chain combines TRBV4-2 with TRBJ2-5; no reliable D call. The CDR3 totals 13 residues. Trimming removed 4 bases at V and 0 bases at J, with 6 bases between. Germline V gene sequence: CDR1 LGHNA, CDR2 YNFKEQ. The CDR3 region has the DNA TGTGCCAGCAGCCTATCAGACCAAGAGACCCAGTACTTC. It is translated as CASSLSDQETQYF.

The chain carries TRBV7-9 and TRBJ1-2, with D possibly TRBD1 on 5 matching bases. Deletions cut 5 bases from V and 6 bases from J, with 13 bases between. This CDR3 has 13 amino acids. The germline V gene encodes CDR1 SEHNR and CDR2 FQNEAQ (reference sequence). Written as DNA, the CDR3 is TGTGCCAGCAGCCCCTCGACAGTGGATGGCTACACCTTC. It codes for CASSPSTVDGYTF.

The chain carries TRBV29-1 and TRBJ1-1, with a weak D call TRBD1 (5 bases). The length of the CDR3 is 13 residues. Trimming left V 7 bases short and J 7 bases short, with 19 bases between. CDR1 SQVTM and CDR2 ANQGSEA come from the germline V gene. The chain's CDR3 is CSGGAGTGGEAFF. The DNA for the CDR3 is TGCAGCGGCGGGGCCGGGACGGGCGGTGAAGCTTTCTTT. The full variable domain, its missing parts supplied by reference TRBV29-1 and TRBJ1-1, is SAVISQKPSRDICQRGTSLTIQCQVDSQVTMMFWYRQQPGQSLTLIATANQGSEATYESGFVIDKFPISRPNLTFSTLTVSNMSPEDSSIYLCSGGAGTGGEAFFGQGTRLTVV.

This clone was detected only once. This chain joins TRBV6-5 and TRBJ2-5; D uncertain. CDR1 is MNHEY and CDR2 is SVGAGI in the germline V gene. V lost 5 bases to trimming and J lost 1 base, with 11 bases between them. This CDR3 comprises 14 residues. CDR3 residues: CASSLEEFQETQYF. CDR3 sequence (DNA): TGTGCCAGCAGTCTCGAGGAGTTCCAAGAGACCCAGTACTTC.